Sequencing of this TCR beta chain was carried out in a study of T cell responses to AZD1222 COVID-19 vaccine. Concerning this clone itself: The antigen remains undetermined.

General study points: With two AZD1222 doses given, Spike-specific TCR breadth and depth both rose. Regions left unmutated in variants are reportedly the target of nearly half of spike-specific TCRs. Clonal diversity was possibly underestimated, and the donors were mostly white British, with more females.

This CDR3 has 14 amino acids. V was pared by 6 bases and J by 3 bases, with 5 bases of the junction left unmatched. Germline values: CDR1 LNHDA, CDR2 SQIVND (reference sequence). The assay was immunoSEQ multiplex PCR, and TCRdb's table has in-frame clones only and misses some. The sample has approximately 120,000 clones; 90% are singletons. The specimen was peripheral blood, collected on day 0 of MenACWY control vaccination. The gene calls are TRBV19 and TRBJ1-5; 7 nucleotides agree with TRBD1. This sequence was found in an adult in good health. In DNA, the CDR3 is TGTGCCAGTAGCCTGGGACAGAACAATCAGCCCCAGCATTTT. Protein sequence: CASSLGQNNQPQHF.